This entry is about one TCR beta chain. What it binds is not known. The entry originates in a study of long-term antiretroviral therapy in people with HIV. Study background: The study's earliest collections predate the 2015 immediate-ART recommendation by about a decade.

Trimming pared 0 bases from V and 8 bases from J, leaving 22 bases between. There are 17 residues in the CDR3. Germline values: CDR1 SGHTA, CDR2 FQGNSA. Researchers ran immunoSEQ v3.0 at survey level. Here immunoSEQ multiplex PCR was the method, and the copy in TCRdb shows in-frame clones only, minus some. Of 15,000 to 20,000 clones in the sample, approximately 85% were seen once. Study-level results: Pre-ART expanded clones dominated the repertoire at every time point.

The sequencing here drew on unsorted PBMCs, taken at the start of antiretroviral therapy, before treatment. The V gene is TRBV7-2, the J gene TRBJ1-2; D is possibly TRBD1 (6 bases). The TCR comes from a man between 18 and 29 years old with HIV. CDR3 loop: CASSLAAGVPSVPGYTF. CDR3 DNA sequence: TGTGCCAGCAGCTTAGCGGCAGGGGTCCCATCCGTTCCGGGCTACACCTTC.